The subject of this entry is one T cell receptor (beta chain). The sample belongs to a study of cytomegalovirus exposure and HLA in healthy donors. Trimming cost V 2 bases and J 0 bases, with 9 bases left between them. CDR1 is SGHNT, CDR2 YYREEE, per germline (reference sequence). This CDR3 contains 15 residues. PCR amplification relied on 60 Vbeta primers (plus 13 Jbeta primers). Using immunoSEQ multiplex PCR, the repertoire was profiled, and TCRdb retains in-frame clones only, with some absent. The sample table includes 200,000 or so clones. The TCR originated in a boy aged 5-17 years in good health and CMV-seronegative. Material: PBMCs. The chain carries TRBV5-4 and TRBJ2-1; D remains unclear. This CDR3 reads CASSFSRSSYNEQFF. The CDR3 region has the DNA TGTGCCAGCAGCTTCTCTCGGAGCTCCTACAATGAGCAGTTCTTC.